This entry lists 3 T cell receptor beta chains sequenced from one sample in a study of T cell responses to AZD1222 COVID-19 vaccine. The assay was immunoSEQ multiplex PCR, and TCRdb's table has in-frame clones only and misses some. The sample yields some 190,000 clones, almost 90% seen once. The sample was peripheral blood, taken on day 0 of AZD1222 vaccination. Source of these receptors: an adult in good health.

This chain connects TRBV5-1 to TRBJ2-3, with D perhaps matching TRBD1 or TRBD2 (6 bases each). Germline-derived CDR1 and CDR2 are SGHRS and YFSETQ. This CDR3 contains 18 residues. The germline V and J ends were trimmed by 3 bases and 2 bases, with 22 bases remaining between them. DNA for the CDR3: TGCGCCAGCAGCTCCCCCCCAGGGGCTAGCGCCCTCACAGATACGCAGTATTTT. Encoded protein: CASSSPPGASALTDTQYF.

The chain has TRBV4-1 and TRBJ2-1; D possibly corresponds to TRBD1 (5 bases). CDR1 MGHRA and CDR2 YSYEKL come from the germline V gene. V lost 2 bases and J lost 5, with 10 bases in between. This CDR3 comprises 14 residues. The chain's CDR3 is CASSQRVGDNEQFF. DNA of the CDR3: TGCGCCAGCAGCCAAAGGGTAGGGGACAATGAGCAGTTCTTC.

The chain is built from TRBV7-3 and TRBJ2-1, with TRBD2 matching over 8 bases. Germline V gene lookup returns CDR1 SGHTA and CDR2 FQGTGA. The V segment lost 2 bases and the J segment 7 bases; nucleotides outside the gene matches: 4. The CDR3 runs to 14 residues. CDR3 sequence: CASSLAGGGNEQFF. CDR3 nucleotides: TGTGCCAGCAGCTTAGCGGGGGGTGGTAATGAGCAGTTCTTC.